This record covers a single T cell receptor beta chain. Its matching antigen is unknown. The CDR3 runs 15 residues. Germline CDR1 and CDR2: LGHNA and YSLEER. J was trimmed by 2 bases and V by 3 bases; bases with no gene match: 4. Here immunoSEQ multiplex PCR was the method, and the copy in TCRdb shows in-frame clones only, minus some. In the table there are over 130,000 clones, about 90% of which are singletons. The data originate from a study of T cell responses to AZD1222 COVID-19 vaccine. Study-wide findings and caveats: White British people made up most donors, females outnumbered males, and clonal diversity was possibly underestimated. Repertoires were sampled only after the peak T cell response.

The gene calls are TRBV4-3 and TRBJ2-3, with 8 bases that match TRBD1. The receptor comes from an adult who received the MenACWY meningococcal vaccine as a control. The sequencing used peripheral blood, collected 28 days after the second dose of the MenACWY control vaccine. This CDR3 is CASSHGQGDTDTQYF. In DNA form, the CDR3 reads TGCGCCAGCAGCCACGGACAGGGAGACACAGATACGCAGTATTTT.